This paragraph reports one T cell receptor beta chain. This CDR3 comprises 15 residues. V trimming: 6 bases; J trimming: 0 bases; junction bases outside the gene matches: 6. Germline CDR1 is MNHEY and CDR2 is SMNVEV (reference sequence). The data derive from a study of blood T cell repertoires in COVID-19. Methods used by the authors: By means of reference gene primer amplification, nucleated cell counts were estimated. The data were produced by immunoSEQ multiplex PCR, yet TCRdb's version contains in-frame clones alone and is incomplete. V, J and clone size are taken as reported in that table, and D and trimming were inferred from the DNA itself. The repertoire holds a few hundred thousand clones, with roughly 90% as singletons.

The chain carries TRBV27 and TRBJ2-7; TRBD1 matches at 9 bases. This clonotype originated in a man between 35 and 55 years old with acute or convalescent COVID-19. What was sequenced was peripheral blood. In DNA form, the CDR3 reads TGTGCCAGCAGAGAATGGGGACAGGGCTCCTACGAGCAGTACTTC. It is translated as CASREWGQGSYEQYF.